Only one count was recorded for the clone carrying this TCR beta chain. V shed 4 bases and J 4 bases; nucleotides not matched to a gene: 5. Germline CDR1 reads SGHDT; CDR2 reads YYEEEE. The CDR3 length is 14 residues. TCRdb used MiXCR to reprocess the 5' RACE reads, holding one entry per CDR3 protein. The sample holds approximately 150,000 distinct CDR3 sequences, roughly 15% seen once. The record originates from a study of T-cell memory formation after mild COVID-19. The sequence was collected from an adult woman who had mild COVID-19 (a few samples of this study predate the infection). Cell type and time point are not known. Material for sequencing was PBMCs or a T cell subset sorted from them (not recorded which). V and J are TRBV5-6 and TRBJ1-1; 9 nucleotides align to TRBD1. In DNA, the CDR3 is TGTGCCAGCAGCCCTGGGACAGGGCTCACTGAAGCTTTCTTT. Protein product: CASSPGTGLTEAFF.